This TCR beta chain was identified during a study of blood T cell repertoires in COVID-19. Study as a whole: The analysed material was cDNA or gDNA that came from T cells, B-cell-depleted T cells, or PBMCs.

The authors' processing: Reference gene primer amplification yielded estimated nucleated cell counts. TCRdb's table, derived via immunoSEQ multiplex PCR, lists solely in-frame clones and lacks some. V and J calls and clone size are as listed in that table; D and trimming were resolved from the DNA. The sample includes 300,000 to 450,000 clones, 70% to 85% of them seen just once. Germline assignment: CDR1 KGHSH and CDR2 LQKENI. The CDR3 spans 13 residues. V lost 5 bases, J lost 0 bases, and 5 bases lay in between. The sequencing sample was made of peripheral blood. V is TRBV18 and J is TRBJ1-3; D gene unclear. The sequence was obtained from a human donor with acute or convalescent COVID-19. The donor label of this sample is uncertain. The CDR3 DNA reads as TGTGCCAGCTCAAAGAGCTCTGGAAACACCATATATTTT. Translation: CASSKSSGNTIYF.